A single T cell receptor (beta chain) is shown here with its context. Its matching antigen is unknown. A much larger clone sits a single nucleotide away, making a read error possible. The record originates from a study of CD8 T cells in ankylosing spondylitis. General study results and limits: The authors reported significant enrichment of disease-linked clones in matched ankylosing spondylitis synovial fluid. Seemingly characteristic of ankylosing spondylitis blood was a TCR beta motif consisting of under 10 highly homologous variants. A number of the motif variants had already been described in reactive arthritis synovial fluid and blood.

Quantitative 5'-RACE with molecular barcodes generated TCR beta libraries. TCRdb re-called the 5' RACE reads through MiXCR, storing one row per CDR3 protein. The table has 100,000 to 150,000 distinct CDR3 sequences, roughly 8.8% seen once. CDR1 and CDR2 from the germline V gene are DFQATT and SNEGSKA (reference sequence). V was pared by 3 bases and J by 0 bases, with 14 bases between. The CDR3 is made up of 15 amino acids. This receptor was taken from a male donor with ankylosing spondylitis or in good health (not recorded which). The chain is built from TRBV20-1 and TRBJ1-1; D gene uncertain. Sequenced material: blood, either unsorted or a sorted T cell fraction (not recorded which). The CDR3, as DNA: TGCAGTGCTAGGTCTATTCGAACAATGAACACTGAAGCTTTCTTT. It translates to CSARSIRTMNTEAFF.